The following is a T cell receptor (beta chain) sequence with its context. The data were obtained in a study of patients and donors after allogeneic stem cell transplantation. TCRdb redid the calling of the RT-PCR reads with MiXCR, one entry per CDR3 protein. The data show 900,000 to 1,000,000 distinct CDR3 sequences, about a sixth seen once. Trimming cost V 5 bases and J 2 bases, with 13 bases left between them. The CDR3 is made up of 14 amino acids. The germline CDR1 and CDR2 sequences are SGHTA and FQGNSA. This TCR was recovered from a human donor who was either an allogeneic HSCT recipient or a stem cell or donor lymphocyte infusion donor (not recorded which). It is not recorded whose cells these are; they may come from a transplant donor. The rearrangement uses TRBV7-2 and TRBJ2-7; D might be TRBD1 (5 bases). Sequencing was done on a sample of blood, either unsorted or a sorted T cell fraction (not recorded which). CDR3 nucleotide sequence: TGTGCCAGCAGCGTAGTGTTCAGGGCCTACGAGCAGTACTTC. This sequence encodes CASSVVFRAYEQYF.